Listed here is a single T cell receptor beta chain. Its target is unknown. Germline V CDR1 and CDR2: SGHAT, FQNNGV. The V and J ends lost 1 base and 6 bases respectively, with 12 bases between them. The CDR3 is 14 amino acids. These data belong to a study of CD8 T cells in ankylosing spondylitis. Study findings and constraints: Seemingly distinctive of ankylosing spondylitis blood was a TCR beta motif formed by eight highly homologous variants. Reports say disease-linked clones showed up significantly more in matched ankylosing spondylitis synovial fluid.

Quantitative 5'-RACE with molecular barcodes generated TCR beta libraries. Using its own MiXCR run on the 5' RACE reads, TCRdb lists one record per CDR3 protein. This sample carries 15,000 to 20,000 distinct CDR3 sequences, less than 9.5% of them seen once, and the ten largest clones take less than 40%. The V gene is TRBV11-2, the J gene TRBJ1-2; D not certain. The specimen was blood. The clonotype was recovered from a male donor with ankylosing spondylitis or in good health (not recorded which). The CDR3 nucleotides read TGTGCCAGCAGCTTAGGCTCCCCAGTCGATGGCTACACCTTC. Translated, it gives CASSLGSPVDGYTF.